This T cell receptor beta chain came from a study of response to subunit inactivated influenza vaccine. TCRdb reanalysed the RT-PCR reads using MiXCR and keeps one entry per CDR3 protein. The table records 700,000 to 800,000 distinct CDR3 sequences, roughly 20% of them present only once. With respect to this clonotype: The antigen is undetermined.

V was trimmed by 2 bases and J by 7 bases, leaving 17 bases between them. The CDR3 extends over 15 amino acids. CDR1 is DFQATT, CDR2 SNEGSKA, per germline (reference sequence). Overall study findings and caveats: The authors suggested that every seasonal influenza vaccination recruits few new T cells.

The sample was PBMCs from blood, taken roughly 5 days after vaccination. This TCR came from a man aged 45-60 years who received an inactivated influenza vaccine. V is TRBV20-1 and J is TRBJ2-2; D may be TRBD1 or TRBD2 (6 bases each). For the CDR3, the DNA is TGCAGTGCTAGAAGGGGGGCTGGAACCGGCGGGGAGCTGTTTTTT. Translation: CSARRGAGTGGELFF.